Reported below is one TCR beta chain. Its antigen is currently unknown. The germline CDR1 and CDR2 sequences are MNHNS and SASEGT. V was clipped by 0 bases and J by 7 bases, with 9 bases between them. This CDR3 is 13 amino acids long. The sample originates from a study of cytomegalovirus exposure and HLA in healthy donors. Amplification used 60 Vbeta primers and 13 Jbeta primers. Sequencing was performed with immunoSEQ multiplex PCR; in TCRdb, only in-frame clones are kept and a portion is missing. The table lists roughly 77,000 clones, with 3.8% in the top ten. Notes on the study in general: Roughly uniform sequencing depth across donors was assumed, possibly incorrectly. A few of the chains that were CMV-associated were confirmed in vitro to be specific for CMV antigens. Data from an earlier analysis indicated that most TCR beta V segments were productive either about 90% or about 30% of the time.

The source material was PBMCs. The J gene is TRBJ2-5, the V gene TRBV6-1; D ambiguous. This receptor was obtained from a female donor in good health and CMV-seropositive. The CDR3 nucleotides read TGTGCCAGCAGTGAAGCTGGGCGAGTGACCCAGTACTTC. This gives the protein CASSEAGRVTQYF.